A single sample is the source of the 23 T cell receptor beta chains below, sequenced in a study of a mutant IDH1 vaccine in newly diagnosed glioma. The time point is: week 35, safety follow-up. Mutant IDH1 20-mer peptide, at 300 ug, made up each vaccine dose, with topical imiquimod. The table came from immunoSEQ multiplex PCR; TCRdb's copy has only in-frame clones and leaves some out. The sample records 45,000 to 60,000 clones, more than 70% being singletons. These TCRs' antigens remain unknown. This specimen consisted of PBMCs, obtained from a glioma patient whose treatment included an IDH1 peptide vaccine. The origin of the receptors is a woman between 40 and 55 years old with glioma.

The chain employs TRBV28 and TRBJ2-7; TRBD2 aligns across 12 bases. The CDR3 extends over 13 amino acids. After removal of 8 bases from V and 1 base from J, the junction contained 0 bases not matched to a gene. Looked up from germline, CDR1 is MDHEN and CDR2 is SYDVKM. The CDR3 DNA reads TGTGCCAGCCTAGCGGGAGGGTCCTACGAGCAGTACTTC. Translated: CASLAGGSYEQYF.

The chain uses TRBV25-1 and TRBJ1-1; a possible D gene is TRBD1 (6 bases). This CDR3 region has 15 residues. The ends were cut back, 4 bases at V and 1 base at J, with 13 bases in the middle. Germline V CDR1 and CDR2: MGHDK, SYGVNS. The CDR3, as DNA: TGTGCCAGCAGTGTGTTAGGCAGGGGGAACACTGAAGCTTTCTTT. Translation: CASSVLGRGNTEAFF.

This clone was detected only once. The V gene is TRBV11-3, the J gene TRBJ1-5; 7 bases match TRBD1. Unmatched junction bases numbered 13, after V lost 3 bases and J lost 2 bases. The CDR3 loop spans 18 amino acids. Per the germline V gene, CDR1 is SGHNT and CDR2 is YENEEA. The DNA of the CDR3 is TGTGCCAGCAGCTTTACCGACAGGGAGTTTAGGCGCAATCAGCCCCAGCATTTT. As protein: CASSFTDREFRRNQPQHF.

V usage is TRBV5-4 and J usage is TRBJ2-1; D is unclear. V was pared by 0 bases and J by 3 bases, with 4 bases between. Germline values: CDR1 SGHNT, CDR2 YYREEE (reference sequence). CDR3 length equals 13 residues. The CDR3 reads CASSLDLYNEQFF. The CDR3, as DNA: TGTGCCAGCAGCTTGGACCTCTACAATGAGCAGTTCTTC.

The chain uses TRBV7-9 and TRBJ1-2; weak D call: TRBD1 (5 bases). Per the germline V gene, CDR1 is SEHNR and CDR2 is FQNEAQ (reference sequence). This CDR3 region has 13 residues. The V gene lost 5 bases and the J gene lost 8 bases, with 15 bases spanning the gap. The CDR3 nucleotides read TGTGCCAGCAGCGACGCGGGGGGACGGGGCTACACCTTC. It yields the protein CASSDAGGRGYTF. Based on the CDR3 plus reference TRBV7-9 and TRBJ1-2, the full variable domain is DTGVSQNPRHKITKRGQNVTFRCDPISEHNRLYWYRQTLGQGPEFLTYFQNEAQLEKSRLLSDRFSAERPKGSFSTLEIQRTEQGDSAMYLCASSDAGGRGYTFGSGTRLTVV.

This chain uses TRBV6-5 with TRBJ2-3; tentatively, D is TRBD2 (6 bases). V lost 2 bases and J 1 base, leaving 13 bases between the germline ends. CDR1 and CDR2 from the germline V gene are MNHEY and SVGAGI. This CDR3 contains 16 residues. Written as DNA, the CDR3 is TGTGCCAGCAGTTACCGGCTAGCGCGCGGCACAGATACGCAGTATTTT. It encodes CASSYRLARGTDTQYF.

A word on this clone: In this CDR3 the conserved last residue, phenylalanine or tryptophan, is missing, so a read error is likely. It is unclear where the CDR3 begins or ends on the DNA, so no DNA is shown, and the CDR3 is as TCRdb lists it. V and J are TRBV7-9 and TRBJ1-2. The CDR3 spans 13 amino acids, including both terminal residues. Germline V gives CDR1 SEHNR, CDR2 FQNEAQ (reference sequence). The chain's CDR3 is CASSLPNRLHLNI.

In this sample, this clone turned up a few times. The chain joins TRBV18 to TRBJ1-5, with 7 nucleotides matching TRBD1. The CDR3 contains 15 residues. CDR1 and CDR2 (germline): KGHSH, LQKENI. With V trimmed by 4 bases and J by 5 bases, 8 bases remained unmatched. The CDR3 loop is CASSHGQVRDQPQHF. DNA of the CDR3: TGTGCCAGCTCACACGGACAGGTTCGTGATCAGCCCCAGCATTTT.

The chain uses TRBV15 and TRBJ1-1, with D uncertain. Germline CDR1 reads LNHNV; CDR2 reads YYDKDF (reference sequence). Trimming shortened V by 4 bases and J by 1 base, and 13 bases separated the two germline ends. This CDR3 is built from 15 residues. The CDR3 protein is CATSKRRSGNTEAFF. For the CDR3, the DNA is TGTGCCACCAGCAAACGACGGAGCGGGAACACTGAAGCTTTCTTT.

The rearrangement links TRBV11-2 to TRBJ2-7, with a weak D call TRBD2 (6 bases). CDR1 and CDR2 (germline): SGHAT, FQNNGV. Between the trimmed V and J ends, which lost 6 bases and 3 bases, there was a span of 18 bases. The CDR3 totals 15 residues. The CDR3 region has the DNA TGTGCCAGCAGTTTGACTAGAGGATACTACTACGAGCAGTACTTC. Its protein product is CASSLTRGYYYEQYF.

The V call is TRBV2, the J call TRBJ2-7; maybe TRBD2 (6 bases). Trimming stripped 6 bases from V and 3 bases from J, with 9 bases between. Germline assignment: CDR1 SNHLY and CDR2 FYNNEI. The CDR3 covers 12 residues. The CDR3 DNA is TGTGCCAGCAGGCAGGGAGGCTACGAGCAGTACTTC. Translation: CASRQGGYEQYF.

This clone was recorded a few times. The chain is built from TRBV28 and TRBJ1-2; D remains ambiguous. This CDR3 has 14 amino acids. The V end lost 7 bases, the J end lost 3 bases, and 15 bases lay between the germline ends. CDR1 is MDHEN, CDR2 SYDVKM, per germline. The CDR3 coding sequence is TGTGCCAGCATGCCTCAAAAGGGTCACTATGGCTACACCTTC. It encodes CASMPQKGHYGYTF.

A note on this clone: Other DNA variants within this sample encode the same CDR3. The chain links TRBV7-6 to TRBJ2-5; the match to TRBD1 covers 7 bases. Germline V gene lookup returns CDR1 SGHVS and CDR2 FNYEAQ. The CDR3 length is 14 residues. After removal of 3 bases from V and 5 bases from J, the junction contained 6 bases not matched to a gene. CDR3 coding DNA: TGTGCCAGCAGCTTGGGGACAGCTCGGGAGACCCAGTACTTC. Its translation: CASSLGTARETQYF.

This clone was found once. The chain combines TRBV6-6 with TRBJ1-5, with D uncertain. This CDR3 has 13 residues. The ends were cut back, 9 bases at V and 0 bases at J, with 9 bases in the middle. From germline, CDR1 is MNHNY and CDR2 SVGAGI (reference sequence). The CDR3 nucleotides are TGTGCCAGTGTCGTAGATAGCAATCAGCCCCAGCATTTT. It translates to CASVVDSNQPQHF.

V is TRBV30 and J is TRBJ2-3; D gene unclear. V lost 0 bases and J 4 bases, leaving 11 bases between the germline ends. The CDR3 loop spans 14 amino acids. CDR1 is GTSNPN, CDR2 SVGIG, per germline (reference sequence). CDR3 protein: CAWSVGSRADTQYF. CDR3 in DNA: TGTGCCTGGAGTGTAGGGTCGAGAGCAGATACGCAGTATTTT.

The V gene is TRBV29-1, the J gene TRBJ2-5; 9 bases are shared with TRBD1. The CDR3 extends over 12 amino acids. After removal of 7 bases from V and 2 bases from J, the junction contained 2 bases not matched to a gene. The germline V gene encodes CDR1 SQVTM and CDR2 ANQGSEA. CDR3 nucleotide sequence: TGCAGCGGTGGGACAGGGCAAGAGACCCAGTACTTC. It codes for CSGGTGQETQYF.

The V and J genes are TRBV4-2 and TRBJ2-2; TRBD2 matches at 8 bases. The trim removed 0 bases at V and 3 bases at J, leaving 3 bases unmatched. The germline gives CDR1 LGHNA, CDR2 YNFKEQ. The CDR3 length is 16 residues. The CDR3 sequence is CASSQDGGADTGELFF. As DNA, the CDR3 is TGTGCCAGCAGCCAAGACGGGGGGGCCGACACCGGGGAGCTGTTTTTT.

The CDR3 region is CASSLGDGKNQPQHF. The CDR3 region has the DNA TGCGCCAGCAGCTTGGGGGACGGCAAAAATCAGCCCCAGCATTTT. J is TRBJ1-5 and V is TRBV5-1, with D maybe TRBD1 (5 bases). Germline V lookup: CDR1 SGHRS, CDR2 YFSETQ. With 0 bases removed from V and 4 bases from J, the gap between germline ends came to 11 bases. The CDR3 sequence is 15 residues long. Combining the CDR3 with reference TRBV5-1 and TRBJ1-5 gives the whole variable domain KAGVTQTPRYLIKTRGQQVTLSCSPISGHRSVSWYQQTPGQGLQFLFEYFSETQRNKGNFPGRFSGRQFSNSRSEMNVSTLELGDSALYLCASSLGDGKNQPQHFGDGTRLSIL.

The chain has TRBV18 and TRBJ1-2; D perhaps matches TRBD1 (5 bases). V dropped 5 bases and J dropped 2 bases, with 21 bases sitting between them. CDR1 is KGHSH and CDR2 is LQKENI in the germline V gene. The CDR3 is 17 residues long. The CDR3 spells CASSNTLGGDRNYGYTF. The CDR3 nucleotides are TGTGCCAGCTCAAATACCCTTGGAGGGGATAGGAACTATGGCTACACCTTC.

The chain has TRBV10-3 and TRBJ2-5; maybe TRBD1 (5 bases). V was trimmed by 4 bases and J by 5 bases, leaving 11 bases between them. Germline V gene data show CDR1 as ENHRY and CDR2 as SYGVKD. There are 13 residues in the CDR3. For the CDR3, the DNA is TGTGCCATCAGTGCAGGGCTCGGGGAGACCCAGTACTTC. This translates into CAISAGLGETQYF.

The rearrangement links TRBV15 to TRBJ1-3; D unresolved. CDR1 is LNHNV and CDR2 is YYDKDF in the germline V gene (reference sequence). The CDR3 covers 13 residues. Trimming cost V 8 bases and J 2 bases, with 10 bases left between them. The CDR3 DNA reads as TGTGCCACCTCCCGGGGTCCTGGAAACACCATATATTTT. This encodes CATSRGPGNTIYF.

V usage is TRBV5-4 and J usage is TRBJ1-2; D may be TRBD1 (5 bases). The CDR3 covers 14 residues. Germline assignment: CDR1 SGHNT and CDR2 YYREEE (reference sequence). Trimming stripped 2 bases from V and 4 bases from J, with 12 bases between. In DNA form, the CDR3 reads TGTGCCAGCAGCTTAGGGGAGTTGGTCTATGGCTACACCTTC. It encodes CASSLGELVYGYTF.

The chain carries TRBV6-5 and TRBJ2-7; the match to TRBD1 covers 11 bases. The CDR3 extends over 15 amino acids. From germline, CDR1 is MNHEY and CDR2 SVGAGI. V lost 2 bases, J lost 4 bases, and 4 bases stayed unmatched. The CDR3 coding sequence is TGTGCCAGCAGTTACCTCGGACAGGGGGCATACGAGCAGTACTTC. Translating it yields CASSYLGQGAYEQYF.